The 19 T cell receptor beta chains below all came from one sample that was sequenced in a study of control samples from healthy donors and cancer patients. This table comes from immunoSEQ multiplex PCR, and its TCRdb copy is limited to in-frame clones, with some not included. The top ten hold more than 7% of the sample, which has fewer than 110,000 clones, approximately 90% seen once. Specimen: blood. These TCRs come from a man aged 25 to 40 in good health.

The rearrangement uses TRBV3-1 (or the pseudogene TRBV3-2) and TRBJ2-5; D not resolved. The CDR3 has 17 residues. The V end lost 0 bases, the J end lost 2 bases, and 16 bases lay between the germline ends. Germline V gene lookup returns CDR1 LGHDT and CDR2 YNNKEL (reference sequence). CDR3 sequence (DNA): TGTGCCAGCAGCCAAGATGGCATTAGTTTGTCGCAAGAGACCCAGTACTTC. Its protein product is CASSQDGISLSQETQYF.

This chain joins TRBV4-1 and TRBJ1-1, with 10 bases that match TRBD1. This CDR3 contains 18 residues. With 0 bases clipped from V and 5 bases from J, the junction kept 12 bases outside the gene matches. CDR1 and CDR2 (germline): MGHRA, YSYEKL. In DNA form, the CDR3 reads TGCGCCAGCAGCCAAGATAGTTTAATGGGACAGGGGTTTACTGAAGCTTTCTTT. Translated: CASSQDSLMGQGFTEAFF.

The gene calls are TRBV18 and TRBJ1-3, with TRBD1 identical over 7 bases. CDR3 length: 14 residues. J gave up 1 base and V 4 bases, and 1 base lay outside the gene matches. Germline V gene sequence: CDR1 KGHSH, CDR2 LQKENI. CDR3 sequence (DNA): TGTGCCAGCTCACGGGACAGATCTGGAAACACCATATATTTT. It encodes CASSRDRSGNTIYF.

Turning to this clone: A much larger clone lies a single base off, so this may be a read error. J is TRBJ1-5 and V is TRBV7-2; D is unclear. The germline V gene has CDR1 SGHTA and CDR2 FQGNSA. Between the trimmed V and J ends, which lost 1 base and 0 bases, there was a span of 7 bases. The CDR3 has 15 residues. The CDR3 loop is CASSLGEYSNQPQHF. The DNA for the CDR3 is TGTGCCAGCAGCTTAGGGGAATATAGCAATCAGCCCCAGCATTTT.

The chain uses TRBV12-5 and TRBJ1-1, with D tentatively TRBD1 (6 bases). Trimming stripped 1 base from V and 1 base from J, with 16 bases between. The CDR3 has 17 residues. CDR1 is LGHNT, CDR2 FRNRAP, per germline. Written as DNA, the CDR3 is TGTGCTAGTGGTTTGGCGACGGGGGCTCGGGGGAACACTGAAGCTTTCTTT. The encoded protein is CASGLATGARGNTEAFF.

The chain links TRBV30 to TRBJ2-2; 10 positions match TRBD1. Trimming at V came to 5 bases and at J to 6 bases, leaving 9 bases not matched to a gene. CDR1 and CDR2 (germline): GTSNPN, SVGIG (reference sequence). The CDR3 loop spans 15 amino acids. CDR3 coding DNA: TGTGCCTGGGGGCGAGGGACAGGGGCGCCCGGGGAGCTGTTTTTT. As protein: CAWGRGTGAPGELFF.

This clone was detected a few times. V usage is TRBV19 and J usage is TRBJ2-3, with TRBD2 identical over 9 bases. The CDR3 runs to 16 residues. Germline V CDR1 and CDR2: LNHDA, SQIVND (reference sequence). After removal of 7 bases from V and 1 base from J, the junction contained 9 bases not matched to a gene. The CDR3 DNA follows: TGTGCCAGTACCCGGGGCGGGGGGGCCGGCACAGATACGCAGTATTTT. Amino acid sequence: CASTRGGGAGTDTQYF.

The chain combines TRBV9 with TRBJ2-3; TRBD2 agrees at 8 bases. CDR1 is SGDLS, CDR2 YYNGEE, per germline. CDR3 length equals 20 residues. V dropped 2 bases and J dropped 1; count of bases not matched to a gene: 18. The CDR3 is CASSVDAILAVPSGTDTQYF. The DNA of the CDR3 is TGTGCCAGCAGCGTTGACGCGATACTAGCGGTCCCATCGGGCACAGATACGCAGTATTTT. Full variable domain (missing parts from reference TRBV9 and TRBJ2-3): DSGVTQTPKHLITATGQRVTLRCSPRSGDLSVYWYQQSLDQGLQFLIQYYNGEERAKGNILERFSAQQFPDLHSELNLSSLELGDSALYFCASSVDAILAVPSGTDTQYFGPGTRLTVL.

V and J are TRBV11-1 and TRBJ2-7; TRBD1 might be the D (6 bases). CDR3 length: 15 residues. V was trimmed by 5 bases and J by 4 bases, leaving 18 bases between them. The germline V gene encodes CDR1 SGHAT and CDR2 FQDESV (reference sequence). CDR3: CASSPGFGRGYEQYV. In DNA form, the CDR3 reads TGTGCCAGCAGCCCGGGTTTTGGCAGGGGATACGAGCAGTACGTC.

This chain links TRBV7-6 with TRBJ2-1, with 8 bases lining up with TRBD2. Trimming at V came to 1 base and at J to 9 bases, leaving 11 bases not matched to a gene. The CDR3 totals 16 residues. Germline V gene data show CDR1 as SGHVS and CDR2 as FNYEAQ. The CDR3 here is CASSLVGTSGHAEQFF. CDR3 in DNA: TGTGCCAGCAGCTTAGTGGGCACTAGCGGTCATGCTGAGCAGTTCTTC.

This clone was seen only once. V gene TRBV19 combines with J gene TRBJ1-5; D call uncertain. From germline, CDR1 is LNHDA and CDR2 SQIVND (reference sequence). V was clipped by 10 bases and J by 2 bases, with 12 bases between them. The CDR3 consists of 13 residues. This CDR3 reads CATGGNRNQPQHF. The CDR3 coding sequence is TGTGCCACGGGAGGGAATCGCAATCAGCCCCAGCATTTT.

The V gene is TRBV2, the J gene TRBJ2-3; maybe TRBD2 (5 bases). Germline V lookup: CDR1 SNHLY, CDR2 FYNNEI. This CDR3 spans 14 amino acids. The ends were cut back, 4 bases at V and 2 bases at J, with 10 bases in the middle. For the CDR3, the DNA is TGTGCCAGCAGTGCGGCTAGCCCCACAGATACGCAGTATTTT. It yields the protein CASSAASPTDTQYF.

J is TRBJ2-5 and V is TRBV5-1; TRBD2 is a possible D gene (6 bases). Germline V gives CDR1 SGHRS, CDR2 YFSETQ. This CDR3 is built from 16 residues. V was shortened by 0 bases and J by 4 bases, with 16 bases between the two germline ends. CDR3 sequence reads: CASSLAGDLGGETQYF. The CDR3 nucleotides are TGCGCCAGCAGCTTGGCCGGGGACCTGGGGGGAGAGACCCAGTACTTC.

This clone was seen only a few times. The chain joins TRBV5-1 to TRBJ2-3, with D unclear. The V end was cut by 5 bases, the J end by 2 bases, with 12 bases between. The germline gives CDR1 SGHRS, CDR2 YFSETQ. CDR3 length equals 14 residues. CDR3 protein: CASSWAAYTDTQYF. Written as DNA, the CDR3 is TGCGCCAGCAGTTGGGCGGCCTACACAGATACGCAGTATTTT. Combining the CDR3 with reference TRBV5-1 and TRBJ2-3 gives the whole variable domain KAGVTQTPRYLIKTRGQQVTLSCSPISGHRSVSWYQQTPGQGLQFLFEYFSETQRNKGNFPGRFSGRQFSNSRSEMNVSTLELGDSALYLCASSWAAYTDTQYFGPGTRLTVL.

The chain uses TRBV18 and TRBJ2-5; 9 bases are a match to TRBD2. The CDR3 runs 15 residues. Germline CDR1 is KGHSH and CDR2 is LQKENI. The V gene end was trimmed by 8 bases and the J gene end by 2 bases; junction bases not matched to a gene: 9. CDR3: CASAVVAGVQETQYF. In DNA form, the CDR3 reads TGTGCCAGCGCCGTGGTAGCGGGAGTTCAAGAGACCCAGTACTTC.

The rearrangement uses TRBV27 and TRBJ2-5; tentative D call: TRBD2 (5 bases). The germline CDR1 and CDR2 sequences are MNHEY and SMNVEV (reference sequence). The CDR3 totals 13 residues. Between the trimmed V and J ends, which lost 4 bases and 10 bases, there was a span of 16 bases. For the CDR3, the DNA is TGTGCCAGCAGTTGGACTTTGACGGGGAGCCAGTACTTC. As protein: CASSWTLTGSQYF.

The V and J genes are TRBV7-8 and TRBJ1-5; 7 nucleotides line up with TRBD1. CDR1 is SGHVS and CDR2 is FQNEAQ in the germline V gene. The length of the CDR3 is 14 residues. J was trimmed by 5 bases and V by 5 bases; bases with no gene match: 6. CDR3 protein: CASSLGQVDQPQHF. The CDR3 DNA reads as TGTGCCAGCAGCCTAGGACAGGTGGATCAGCCCCAGCATTTT. Full variable domain (missing parts from reference TRBV7-8 and TRBJ1-5): GAGVSQSPRYKVAKRGQDVALRCDPISGHVSLFWYQQALGQGPEFLTYFQNEAQLDKSGLPSDRFFAERPEGSVSTLKIQRTQQEDSAVYLCASSLGQVDQPQHFGDGTRLSIL.

The chain is built from TRBV14 and TRBJ2-5; D is unresolved. Germline CDR1 SGHDN, CDR2 FVKESK. The V end was cut by 1 base, the J end by 4 bases, with 13 bases between. This CDR3 has 15 residues. DNA of the CDR3: TGTGCCAGCAGCCAAGTATCTGGGGTCCGAGAGACCCAGTACTTC. It translates to CASSQVSGVRETQYF.

The chain carries TRBV11-2 and TRBJ2-7, with a weak D call TRBD1 (6 bases). Germline lookup yields CDR1 SGHAT and CDR2 FQNNGV. V was pared by 0 bases and J by 2 bases, with 11 bases between. The CDR3 totals 15 residues. The CDR3 region is CASSLDRDTTYEQYF. CDR3 in DNA: TGTGCCAGCAGCTTAGATAGGGACACTACCTACGAGCAGTACTTC.